These T cell receptor beta chains were read from a single sample in a study of cytomegalovirus exposure and HLA in healthy donors. Measured with immunoSEQ multiplex PCR; TCRdb has only the in-frame clones, and not every one. Found here are about 200,000 clones, 86% of them singletons; the top ten hold less than 0.4%. The material sequenced was PBMCs. The receptors shown here come from a woman younger than 45 in good health and CMV-seronegative. Each CDR3 is given with its conserved first and last residue. Fields, in order: J gene, V gene, clone size, D gene, CDR3 DNA, CDR3 protein. D genes are given only for firm matches. Clone size appears in some rows only: once, few, many, or a class for an expanded clone.

J gene: TRBJ1-2; V gene: TRBV2; clone size: few; D gene: -; CDR3 DNA: TGTGCCAGCAGTGCGTTCTCCTATGGCTACACCTTC; CDR3 protein: CASSAFSYGYTF
J gene: TRBJ2-1; V gene: TRBV7-2; clone size: -; D gene: TRBD1; CDR3 DNA: TGTGCCAGCAGCACACGGACAGGTTACTCCAATGAGCAGTTCTTC; CDR3 protein: CASSTRTGYSNEQFF
J gene: TRBJ1-1; V gene: TRBV6-1; clone size: -; D gene: -; CDR3 DNA: TGTGCCAGCAGTAGTGACAGGAACACTGAAGCTTTCTTT; CDR3 protein: CASSSDRNTEAFF
J gene: TRBJ2-1; V gene: TRBV4-1; clone size: -; D gene: TRBD2; CDR3 DNA: TGCGCCAGCAGCCATTACCTAGCGGGGGGTTCTTTCGGTGAGCAGTTCTTC; CDR3 protein: CASSHYLAGGSFGEQFF
J gene: TRBJ1-2; V gene: TRBV18; clone size: -; D gene: -; CDR3 DNA: TGTGCGACAAGTGGGGAGGACTATGGCTACACCTTC; CDR3 protein: CATSGEDYGYTF
J gene: TRBJ2-4; V gene: TRBV27; clone size: -; D gene: -; CDR3 DNA: TGTGCCAGCAGTTCATTTGACACCGGGGGAGCCAAAAACATTCAGTACTTC; CDR3 protein: CASSSFDTGGAKNIQYF
J gene: TRBJ2-2; V gene: TRBV7-8; clone size: once; D gene: -; CDR3 DNA: TGTGCCAGCAGGCCCCGGGGACAGAACACCGGGGAGCTGTTTTTT; CDR3 protein: CASRPRGQNTGELFF
J gene: TRBJ2-5; V gene: TRBV15; clone size: -; D gene: -; CDR3 DNA: TGTGCCACCAGCAGAGGAGTAACCGGGAGTGGTTGGGAGACCCAGTACTTC; CDR3 protein: CATSRGVTGSGWETQYF
J gene: TRBJ2-1; V gene: TRBV4-2; clone size: -; D gene: TRBD1; CDR3 DNA: TGTGCCAGCAGCCAAGAAGGGGGCCCAGGGGAGCAGTTCTTC; CDR3 protein: CASSQEGGPGEQFF
J gene: TRBJ1-1; V gene: TRBV6-6; clone size: -; D gene: -; CDR3 DNA: TGTGCCAGCAGTTACCGGGCGCCACCGGGAGGAACTGAAGCTTTCTTT; CDR3 protein: CASSYRAPPGGTEAFF
J gene: TRBJ2-1; V gene: TRBV14; clone size: once; D gene: TRBD1; CDR3 DNA: TGTGCCAGCAGCCAAGCCGGCCGCAGGGGGCTGGGCAATGAGCAGTTCTTC; CDR3 protein: CASSQAGRRGLGNEQFF
J gene: TRBJ2-1; V gene: TRBV2; clone size: -; D gene: TRBD2; CDR3 DNA: TGTGCCAGCAACCCGGGACTAGCGGTCTACAATGAGCAGTTCTTC; CDR3 protein: CASNPGLAVYNEQFF
J gene: TRBJ2-5; V gene: TRBV9; clone size: -; D gene: -; CDR3 DNA: TGTGCCAGCAGCGTAGTCCCAGGGGCCAGAGAGACCCAGTACTTC; CDR3 protein: CASSVVPGARETQYF
J gene: TRBJ1-2; V gene: TRBV28; clone size: -; D gene: -; CDR3 DNA: TGTGCCAGCAGTTCTCCAGCACAGGGTACTAACTATGGCTACACCTTC; CDR3 protein: CASSSPAQGTNYGYTF
J gene: TRBJ2-3; V gene: TRBV7-6; clone size: -; D gene: -; CDR3 DNA: TGTGCCAGCAGCTTAGGCGCGGAGTCTAGCACAGATACGCAGTATTTT; CDR3 protein: CASSLGAESSTDTQYF
J gene: TRBJ2-7; V gene: TRBV29-1; clone size: -; D gene: -; CDR3 DNA: TGCAGCGTTGGGGTGACAGCGTCCTACGAGCAGTACTTC; CDR3 protein: CSVGVTASYEQYF
J gene: TRBJ2-5; V gene: TRBV2; clone size: -; D gene: TRBD2; CDR3 DNA: TGTGCCAGCAGGCTAGCGGGGGTTGAGCAGTACTTC; CDR3 protein: CASRLAGVEQYF
J gene: TRBJ2-1; V gene: TRBV18; clone size: -; D gene: -; CDR3 DNA: TGTGCCAGCTCCATCACCGGCTACAATGAGCAGTTCTTC; CDR3 protein: CASSITGYNEQFF
J gene: TRBJ1-5; V gene: TRBV28; clone size: -; D gene: TRBD1; CDR3 DNA: TGTGCCAGCAGTCCGCCCAGGGGGCAACACCAGCCCCAGCATTTT; CDR3 protein: CASSPPRGQHQPQHF
J gene: TRBJ1-5; V gene: TRBV6-1; clone size: -; D gene: -; CDR3 DNA: TGTGCCAGCAGTGAATACAGACAAAGCAATCAGCCCCAGCATTTT; CDR3 protein: CASSEYRQSNQPQHF
J gene: TRBJ2-5; V gene: TRBV7-7; clone size: -; D gene: TRBD1; CDR3 DNA: TGTGCTAGCAGCCCGGACAGGGGCCTCCAAGAGACCCAGTACTTC; CDR3 protein: CASSPDRGLQETQYF
J gene: TRBJ2-5; V gene: TRBV9; clone size: -; D gene: -; CDR3 DNA: TGTGCCAGCAGCGTAGGTACAGGGTTATCCCAAGAGACCCAGTACTTC; CDR3 protein: CASSVGTGLSQETQYF
J gene: TRBJ2-3; V gene: TRBV28; clone size: once; D gene: TRBD2; CDR3 DNA: TGTGCCAGCAGCAAATTAAGGGACTACACAGATACGCAGTATTTT; CDR3 protein: CASSKLRDYTDTQYF
J gene: TRBJ2-5; V gene: TRBV5-1; clone size: -; D gene: -; CDR3 DNA: TGCGCCAGCAGCTTGGCTGTTCTAAAGACCCAGTACTTC; CDR3 protein: CASSLAVLKTQYF
J gene: TRBJ2-3; V gene: TRBV18; clone size: -; D gene: -; CDR3 DNA: TGTGCCAGCTCACCATCCGCGGATACGCAGTATTTT; CDR3 protein: CASSPSADTQYF
J gene: TRBJ2-3; V gene: TRBV18; clone size: -; D gene: TRBD2; CDR3 DNA: TGTGCCAGCTCACCAACTATTAGCGGGGGGTCCGGCACAGATACGCAGTATTTT; CDR3 protein: CASSPTISGGSGTDTQYF
J gene: TRBJ2-5; V gene: TRBV5-5; clone size: once; D gene: TRBD2; CDR3 DNA: TGTGCCAGCAGCTTGAGTCTAGCGGGACCTGGGGTCGGAGAGACCCAGTACTTC; CDR3 protein: CASSLSLAGPGVGETQYF
J gene: TRBJ2-5; V gene: TRBV29-1; clone size: few; D gene: -; CDR3 DNA: TGCAGCGTTGATCCGCCGGGGGAGACCCAGTACTTC; CDR3 protein: CSVDPPGETQYF
J gene: TRBJ1-2; V gene: TRBV5-1; clone size: -; D gene: -; CDR3 DNA: TGCGCCAGCAGCCCTAACCCTGGACTGGGATACTACACCTTC; CDR3 protein: CASSPNPGLGYYTF
J gene: TRBJ2-7; V gene: TRBV5-5; clone size: -; D gene: -; CDR3 DNA: TGTGCCAGCAGCTTGGATGGACAATACGAGCAGTACTTC; CDR3 protein: CASSLDGQYEQYF
J gene: TRBJ1-5; V gene: TRBV6-6; clone size: -; D gene: -; CDR3 DNA: TGTGCCAGCACTATGAACAGGGATCAGCCCCAGCATTTT; CDR3 protein: CASTMNRDQPQHF
J gene: TRBJ2-7; V gene: TRBV28; clone size: -; D gene: TRBD2; CDR3 DNA: TGTGCCAGCAGTTCATTGGCTAGCGGGAGTTACGAGCAGTACTTC; CDR3 protein: CASSSLASGSYEQYF
J gene: TRBJ2-2; V gene: TRBV5-1; clone size: -; D gene: TRBD2; CDR3 DNA: TGCGCCAGCAGCTGGACTAGCGGGGGGTCTTCGGCCGGGGAGCTGTTTTTT; CDR3 protein: CASSWTSGGSSAGELFF
J gene: TRBJ1-2; V gene: TRBV30; clone size: -; D gene: -; CDR3 DNA: TGTGCCTGGCGCAGTTACTATGGCTACACCTTC; CDR3 protein: CAWRSYYGYTF
J gene: TRBJ2-7; V gene: TRBV11-2; clone size: -; D gene: -; CDR3 DNA: TGTGCCAGCAGCTTAGATACAGGGGACTTCGGCTACGAGCAGTACTTC; CDR3 protein: CASSLDTGDFGYEQYF
J gene: TRBJ2-3; V gene: TRBV11-1; clone size: -; D gene: TRBD2; CDR3 DNA: TGTGCCAGCAGTCTCGGAGTTCGTAGCGGGGGCAAAAGCACAGATACGCAGTATTTT; CDR3 protein: CASSLGVRSGGKSTDTQYF
J gene: TRBJ2-7; V gene: TRBV28; clone size: -; D gene: -; CDR3 DNA: TGTGCCAGCAGTTTGAACAGGCCCCTCTACGAGCAGTACTTC; CDR3 protein: CASSLNRPLYEQYF
J gene: TRBJ1-1; V gene: TRBV9; clone size: -; D gene: -; CDR3 DNA: TGTGCCAGCAGCTCCAGGATGAACACTGAAGCTTTCTTT; CDR3 protein: CASSSRMNTEAFF
J gene: TRBJ1-5; V gene: TRBV12-5; clone size: -; D gene: TRBD1; CDR3 DNA: TGTGCTAGTGGTTTGGTACCCCACAGGGGATGGAATCAGCCCCAGCATTTT; CDR3 protein: CASGLVPHRGWNQPQHF
J gene: TRBJ1-3; V gene: TRBV12-2; clone size: -; D gene: -; CDR3 DNA: TGTGCCTCCGGCCCCTCCAAGGGGCGCGGAAACACCATATATTTT; CDR3 protein: CASGPSKGRGNTIYF
J gene: TRBJ2-2; V gene: TRBV27; clone size: once; D gene: -; CDR3 DNA: TGTGCCAGCAGTTTATTTCTTCGGACCGGGGAGCTGTTTTTT; CDR3 protein: CASSLFLRTGELFF
J gene: TRBJ2-3; V gene: TRBV18; clone size: -; D gene: -; CDR3 DNA: TGTGCCAGCTCACCGGACTGGGATACGCAGTATTTT; CDR3 protein: CASSPDWDTQYF
J gene: TRBJ1-1; V gene: TRBV2; clone size: few; D gene: TRBD1; CDR3 DNA: TGTGCCAGCAGTGGACAGGGGTTAAACACTGAAGCTTTCTTT; CDR3 protein: CASSGQGLNTEAFF
J gene: TRBJ2-1; V gene: TRBV10-3; clone size: few; D gene: -; CDR3 DNA: TGTGCCATCAGTGAGGTGCCTCTGGGGCGCGATGAGCAGTTCTTC; CDR3 protein: CAISEVPLGRDEQFF
J gene: TRBJ2-1; V gene: TRBV7-9; clone size: -; D gene: TRBD1; CDR3 DNA: TGTGCCAGCAGCTTGGGGGACAGGGCCAACAATGAGCAGTTCTTC; CDR3 protein: CASSLGDRANNEQFF
J gene: TRBJ2-5; V gene: TRBV18; clone size: -; D gene: TRBD1; CDR3 DNA: TGTGCCAGCTCACCGGGACAGGGCGAGACCCAGTACTTC; CDR3 protein: CASSPGQGETQYF
J gene: TRBJ1-5; V gene: TRBV7-8; clone size: -; D gene: TRBD1; CDR3 DNA: TGTGCCAGCAGTTTGGACAGGGATCAGCCCCAGCATTTT; CDR3 protein: CASSLDRDQPQHF
J gene: TRBJ2-1; V gene: TRBV6-6; clone size: -; D gene: TRBD2; CDR3 DNA: TGTGCCAGCAGTTACTCGAGGTTAGCGGGACTAAATGAGCAGTTCTTC; CDR3 protein: CASSYSRLAGLNEQFF
J gene: TRBJ1-1; V gene: TRBV29-1; clone size: -; D gene: -; CDR3 DNA: TGCAGCGTTGAAGCACGGGCAGGGGACACTGAAGCTTTCTTT; CDR3 protein: CSVEARAGDTEAFF
J gene: TRBJ1-2; V gene: TRBV19; clone size: -; D gene: -; CDR3 DNA: TGTGCCAGTAGTATAGATCAGGGCATCAGCGGCTACACCTTC; CDR3 protein: CASSIDQGISGYTF
J gene: TRBJ1-2; V gene: TRBV2; clone size: once; D gene: TRBD1; CDR3 DNA: TGTGCCAGCAGTGAACTACAGGGGGCTCTTGGCTACACCTTC; CDR3 protein: CASSELQGALGYTF
J gene: TRBJ2-7; V gene: TRBV2; clone size: -; D gene: -; CDR3 DNA: TGTGCCAGCACCGAGAGGTACGAGCAGTACTTC; CDR3 protein: CASTERYEQYF
J gene: TRBJ2-2; V gene: TRBV19; clone size: -; D gene: TRBD1; CDR3 DNA: TGTGCCAGTAGTCCTAGACAGGGAGTTGTATCCGGGGAGCTGTTTTTT; CDR3 protein: CASSPRQGVVSGELFF
J gene: TRBJ2-5; V gene: TRBV28; clone size: -; D gene: TRBD1; CDR3 DNA: TGTGCCAGCAGTCGAGGACAGGGGAGGCAGGAGACCCAGTACTTC; CDR3 protein: CASSRGQGRQETQYF
J gene: TRBJ1-1; V gene: TRBV9; clone size: -; D gene: -; CDR3 DNA: TGTGCCAGCAGCGTAGGGCAGGGGAACACTGAAGCTTTCTTT; CDR3 protein: CASSVGQGNTEAFF
J gene: TRBJ2-7; V gene: TRBV5-1; clone size: -; D gene: TRBD1; CDR3 DNA: TGCGCCAGCAGCCCGACAGGGGCCCACGAGCAGTACTTC; CDR3 protein: CASSPTGAHEQYF
J gene: TRBJ1-2; V gene: TRBV5-4; clone size: -; D gene: -; CDR3 DNA: TGTGCCAGCAGCTTTGATCGGGTGTTCGGTGGCTACACCTTC; CDR3 protein: CASSFDRVFGGYTF
J gene: TRBJ2-3; V gene: TRBV7-3; clone size: -; D gene: TRBD2; CDR3 DNA: TGTGCCAGCAGCCCGACGGGGGAGGGCCGGCATACGCAGTATTTT; CDR3 protein: CASSPTGEGRHTQYF
J gene: TRBJ2-2; V gene: TRBV7-2; clone size: -; D gene: -; CDR3 DNA: TGTGCCAGCAGCTTATGGACACAAATCACCGGGGAGCTGTTTTTT; CDR3 protein: CASSLWTQITGELFF
J gene: TRBJ2-7; V gene: TRBV5-1; clone size: -; D gene: -; CDR3 DNA: TGCGCCAGCAGGGAGCAAGCCTCCGAGCAGTACTTC; CDR3 protein: CASREQASEQYF